This T cell receptor beta chain is from a study of CD8+ T cells in alopecia areata. Study background: Patients received oral tofacitinib, 5 to 10 mg twice daily, for moderate-to-severe alopecia areata. Tofacitinib ran for 6 to 18 months before 6 months off drug. Notes on the study in general: It was lesional scalp, especially alopecia totalis/universalis, that showed higher clonality than normal scalp. The study found TCR sharing across patients less clear than in mice, possibly for HLA reasons.

For this clone: The target antigen is unknown.

As part of sample collection, lesional scalp punch biopsies and peripheral blood were taken from alopecia areata patients. This CDR3 region has 14 residues. Germline CDR1 is GTSNPN and CDR2 is SVGIG (reference sequence). cDNA reverse transcribed from extracted RNA served as the sequencing template. Generated by immunoSEQ multiplex PCR, the TCRdb table keeps only in-frame clones and is missing some. The sample holds 10,000 to 15,000 clones, more than 50% seen once. The rearrangement links TRBV30 to TRBJ2-1; TRBD2 matches 8 bases. Specimen: skin. The TCR was taken from a human donor with alopecia areata. CDR3 nucleotide sequence: TGTGCTTTGGCTGTTAGCGGGATAGGTAATGAGCAGTTCTTC. Its translation is CALAVSGIGNEQFF.